Below are 20 T cell receptor beta chains sequenced from a single sample in a study of shared clonotypes between healthy human individuals. Naive-designated CD8 cells lacked CD45RO, were positively enriched for CCR7, and omitted terminally differentiated effector memory CD45RA+ cells. The protocol was immunoSEQ multiplex PCR, while the TCRdb copy is restricted to in-frame clones and leaves out a portion. The repertoire consists of around 600,000 clones, with about 95% occurring once and the leading ten covering approximately 0.12%. The source material was naive CD8+ T cells sorted from blood. The receptors here all came from a woman in her thirties in good health.

The genes are TRBV10-1 and TRBJ2-1, with 7 bases lining up with TRBD2. CDR1 WNHNN and CDR2 SYGVQD come from the germline V gene (reference sequence). V shed 2 bases, J shed 0 bases, and the junction held 4 bases outside the gene matches. This CDR3 contains 16 residues. The chain's CDR3 is CASSEGPGGSYNEQFF. The DNA for the CDR3 is TGCGCCAGCAGTGAGGGCCCGGGAGGCTCCTACAATGAGCAGTTCTTC.

This chain joins TRBV6-1 and TRBJ1-2; D is unclear. CDR3 length: 13 amino acids. The germline CDR1 and CDR2 sequences are MNHNS and SASEGT. Trimming shortened V by 0 bases and J by 4 bases, and 6 bases separated the two germline ends. CDR3 nucleotides: TGTGCCAGCAGTGAAGCCCGGCTCTATGGCTACACCTTC. Protein: CASSEARLYGYTF.

J is TRBJ2-7 and V is TRBV28; 8 bases fit TRBD2. The germline gives CDR1 MDHEN, CDR2 SYDVKM. J lost 0 bases, V lost 3 bases, and 13 bases had no gene match. CDR3 length: 18 residues. CDR3 protein: CASSLPGLDTDSSYEQYF. The CDR3 nucleotides read TGTGCCAGCAGTTTGCCGGGACTAGATACTGATAGCTCCTACGAGCAGTACTTC.

This chain joins TRBV9 and TRBJ1-1; D not resolved. This CDR3 has 15 amino acids. Germline V lookup: CDR1 SGDLS, CDR2 YYNGEE. V lost 2 bases and J lost 2, with 13 bases in between. CDR3 bases: TGTGCCAGCAGCGTTGAGCCCCTATTAAACACTGAAGCTTTCTTT. Residues: CASSVEPLLNTEAFF.

The V gene is TRBV5-1, the J gene TRBJ2-3, with D possibly matching TRBD1 (6 bases). Germline V gene sequence: CDR1 SGHRS, CDR2 YFSETQ. V dropped 1 base and J dropped 4 bases, with 7 bases sitting between them. This CDR3 has 13 residues. CDR3 sequence (DNA): TGCGCCAGCAGCTTGTGGGGGCCAGATACGCAGTATTTT. Translated: CASSLWGPDTQYF.

V gene TRBV19 combines with J gene TRBJ1-1; D unclear. From germline, CDR1 is LNHDA and CDR2 SQIVND (reference sequence). The ends were cut back, 3 bases at V and 1 base at J, with 12 bases in the middle. The CDR3 has 15 amino acids. CDR3 coding DNA: TGTGCCAGTAGTATTTCGTCCGGACCGAACACTGAAGCTTTCTTT. Translation gives CASSISSGPNTEAFF.

This clone appeared a single time. The J gene is TRBJ2-7, the V gene TRBV27; D is possibly TRBD2 (5 bases). CDR3 length equals 14 residues. Trimming took off 6 bases at V and 3 bases at J, with 15 bases between the two ends. Germline V gene lookup returns CDR1 MNHEY and CDR2 SMNVEV (reference sequence). CDR3 sequence reads: CASRPDGVNYEQYF. DNA of the CDR3: TGTGCCAGCAGACCTGACGGGGTAAACTACGAGCAGTACTTC.

This chain links TRBV28 with TRBJ2-3; D is undetermined. In germline, CDR1 is MDHEN, CDR2 SYDVKM. V lost 3 bases, J lost 3 bases, and 10 bases lay in between. The CDR3 runs to 14 residues. The CDR3 is CASSLFRTTDTQYF. Here the CDR3 DNA reads TGTGCCAGCAGTTTGTTTAGGACGACAGATACGCAGTATTTT.

The rearrangement joins TRBV29-1 to TRBJ2-3; TRBD2 matches at 8 bases. Germline V CDR1 and CDR2: SQVTM, ANQGSEA. The CDR3 loop spans 13 amino acids. The V segment lost 6 bases and the J segment 2 bases; nucleotides outside the gene matches: 4. CDR3 in amino acids: CSVELAATDTQYF. CDR3 sequence (DNA): TGCAGCGTAGAACTAGCGGCCACAGATACGCAGTATTTT.

The chain recombines TRBV4-1 with TRBJ2-3; 12 bases match TRBD2. Germline V gene data show CDR1 as MGHRA and CDR2 as YSYEKL. There are 16 residues in the CDR3. Germline trimming cut 0 bases from V and 6 bases from J; bases unmatched to any gene: 4. DNA for the CDR3: TGCGCCAGCAGCCAAGACGGCCTAGCGGGAGGGGATACGCAGTATTTT. This gives the protein CASSQDGLAGGDTQYF.

This chain connects TRBV2 to TRBJ1-5, with a weak D call TRBD1 (5 bases). The CDR3 contains 15 residues. Germline CDR1 is SNHLY and CDR2 is FYNNEI. V was shortened by 6 bases and J by 0 bases, with 12 bases between the two germline ends. CDR3 nucleotide sequence: TGTGCCAGCAGGGGGGGGGTCAATAGCAATCAGCCCCAGCATTTT. Translating gives CASRGGVNSNQPQHF.

With regard to this clone: One end of the junction fails to match germline, which may point to a read error. This chain links TRBV13 with TRBJ2-3, with TRBD1 as a possible D gene (6 bases). CDR3 length: 17 amino acids. Germline-derived CDR1 and CDR2 are PRHDT and FYEKMQ (reference sequence). As DNA, the CDR3 is TGTGCCAGCAGCCTAGGGGAGACAGGTTATAGCACAGATACGCAGTATTTT. It yields the protein CASSLGETGYSTDTQYF.

The chain employs TRBV28 and TRBJ1-1; D might be TRBD1 (6 bases). The germline V and J ends were trimmed by 8 bases and 8 bases, with 6 bases remaining between them. The CDR3 covers 9 residues. Germline-derived CDR1 and CDR2 are MDHEN and SYDVKM. The CDR3 sequence: CASGTEAFF. The CDR3 nucleotides read TGTGCCAGCGGGACAGAAGCTTTCTTT.

The chain is built from TRBV28 and TRBJ1-1, with D possibly matching TRBD1 (6 bases). CDR1 and CDR2 from the germline V gene are MDHEN and SYDVKM. V dropped 3 bases and J dropped 2 bases, with 22 bases sitting between them. This CDR3 region has 18 residues. Written as DNA, the CDR3 is TGTGCCAGCAGTTTTCGTTGGGGGGCGCGAAGGGGAAACACTGAAGCTTTCTTT. Translation gives CASSFRWGARRGNTEAFF.

The chain is built from TRBV27 and TRBJ2-7, with 8 bases lining up with TRBD2. With 6 bases clipped from V and 2 bases from J, the junction kept 6 bases outside the gene matches. The CDR3 contains 14 residues. Germline-derived CDR1 and CDR2 are MNHEY and SMNVEV (reference sequence). Written as DNA, the CDR3 is TGTGCCAGCAGCTCTACTAGCGGAACCTACGAGCAGTACTTC. This sequence encodes CASSSTSGTYEQYF.

CDR3 nucleotide sequence: TGTGCCAGCAGAACAGGGGGCGGCACTGAAGCTTTCTTT. It encodes CASRTGGGTEAFF. The J gene is TRBJ1-1, the V gene TRBV7-9; 9 positions match TRBD1. The junction had 3 bases not matched to a gene; V was cut back by 6 bases and J by 4 bases. This CDR3 has 13 amino acids. Germline CDR1 and CDR2: SEHNR and FQNEAQ (reference sequence).

V usage is TRBV4-1 and J usage is TRBJ1-1, with D perhaps matching TRBD1 (5 bases). CDR3 size: 15 residues. Trimming pared 3 bases from V and 3 bases from J, leaving 14 bases between. The germline V gene encodes CDR1 MGHRA and CDR2 YSYEKL. The CDR3 here is CASSQGRDSYTEAFF. In DNA, the CDR3 is TGCGCCAGCAGCCAGGGGAGGGACTCTTACACTGAAGCTTTCTTT.

CDR3 in amino acids: CASSKGADSNQPQHF. The CDR3 bases are TGTGCCAGCAGCAAAGGGGCAGACTCCAATCAGCCCCAGCATTTT. The V call is TRBV21-1, the J call TRBJ1-5. TRBV21-1 is tagged as a pseudogene. This CDR3 region has 15 residues.

The chain links TRBV29-1 to TRBJ2-5, with D uncertain. The end of the DNA fits TRBJ2-7 better, so the J call may be wrong. CDR3 length equals 13 residues. From germline, CDR1 is SQVTM and CDR2 ANQGSEA. CDR3: CSFSDVSSYEQYF. Here the CDR3 DNA reads TGCAGCTTTTCGGACGTTAGCTCCTACGAGCAGTACTTC.

This rearrangement joins TRBV27 to TRBJ2-7, with D possibly matching TRBD2 (5 bases). With 5 bases removed from V and 3 bases from J, the gap between germline ends came to 17 bases. Germline V gene data show CDR1 as MNHEY and CDR2 as SMNVEV (reference sequence). The CDR3 runs to 15 residues. The chain's CDR3 is CASSNTETNYYEQYF. CDR3 coding DNA: TGTGCCAGCAGTAACACAGAGACTAATTACTACGAGCAGTACTTC.